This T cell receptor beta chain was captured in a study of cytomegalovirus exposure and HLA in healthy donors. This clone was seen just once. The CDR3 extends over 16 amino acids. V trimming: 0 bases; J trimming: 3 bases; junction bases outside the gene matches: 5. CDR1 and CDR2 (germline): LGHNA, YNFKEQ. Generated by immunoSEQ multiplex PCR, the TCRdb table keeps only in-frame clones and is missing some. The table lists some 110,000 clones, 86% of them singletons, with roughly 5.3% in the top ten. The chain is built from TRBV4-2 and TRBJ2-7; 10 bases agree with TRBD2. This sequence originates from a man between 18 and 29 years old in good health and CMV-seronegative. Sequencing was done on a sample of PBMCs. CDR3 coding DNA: TGTGCCAGCAGCCAAGACTCTAGCGGGAGTTTCTACGAGCAGTACTTC. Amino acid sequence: CASSQDSSGSFYEQYF.